This T cell receptor beta chain came from a study of T cell clonotyping in hematopoietic cell transplantation. The protocol was immunoSEQ multiplex PCR, while the TCRdb copy is restricted to in-frame clones and leaves out a portion. The sample contains 25,000 to 30,000 clones, 80% to 95% of which appear only once. The clonotype originates from a female patient in her fifties or sixties who had an allogeneic stem cell transplant from a related donor, so the T cells may come from the graft donor. Some clones in this sample may be carry-over from other donors' samples. Source: PBMCs, taken 100 days after allogeneic stem cell transplant.

CDR3 nucleotides: TGTGCCAGCAGCGTAGATCAGGGTAGGATATGGGAGCAGTACTTC. Amino acids: CASSVDQGRIWEQYF. V usage is TRBV9 and J usage is TRBJ2-7, with D tentatively TRBD1 (5 bases). The germline gives CDR1 SGDLS, CDR2 YYNGEE. Trimming removed 0 bases at V and 7 bases at J, with 17 bases between. The CDR3 is made up of 15 amino acids.